This T cell receptor (beta chain) was retrieved from a study of technical replicates of blood from several donors. The CDR3 length is 14 residues. The germline V gene encodes CDR1 LNHDA and CDR2 SQIVND (reference sequence). Sequenced by immunoSEQ multiplex PCR; TCRdb stores in-frame clones only, minus some. The table includes 55,000 to 80,000 clones, 95% to 97% detected once. This clone was counted only a few times. This sequence originates from a human donor in good health. This chain connects TRBV19 to TRBJ2-2; TRBD2 matches 8 bases. Sequencing was carried out using T cells isolated from PBMCs. CDR3 protein: CASELAVLTGELFF. In DNA form, the CDR3 reads TGTGCTTCAGAACTAGCGGTCCTCACCGGGGAGCTGTTTTTT.